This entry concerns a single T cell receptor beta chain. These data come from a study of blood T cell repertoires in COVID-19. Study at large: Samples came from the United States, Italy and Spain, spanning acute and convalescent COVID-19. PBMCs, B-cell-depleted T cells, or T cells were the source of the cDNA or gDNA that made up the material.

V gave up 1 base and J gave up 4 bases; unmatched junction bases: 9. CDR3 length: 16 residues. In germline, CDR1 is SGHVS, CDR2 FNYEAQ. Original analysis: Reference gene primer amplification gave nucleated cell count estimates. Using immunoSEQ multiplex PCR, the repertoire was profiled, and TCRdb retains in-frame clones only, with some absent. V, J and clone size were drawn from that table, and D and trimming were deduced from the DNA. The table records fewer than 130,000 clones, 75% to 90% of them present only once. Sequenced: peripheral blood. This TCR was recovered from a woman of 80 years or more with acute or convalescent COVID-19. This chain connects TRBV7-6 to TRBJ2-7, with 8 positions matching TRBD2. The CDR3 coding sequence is TGTGCCAGCAGCTTAGGACTCGGGGGGGCCGGATACGAGCAGTACTTC. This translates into CASSLGLGGAGYEQYF.